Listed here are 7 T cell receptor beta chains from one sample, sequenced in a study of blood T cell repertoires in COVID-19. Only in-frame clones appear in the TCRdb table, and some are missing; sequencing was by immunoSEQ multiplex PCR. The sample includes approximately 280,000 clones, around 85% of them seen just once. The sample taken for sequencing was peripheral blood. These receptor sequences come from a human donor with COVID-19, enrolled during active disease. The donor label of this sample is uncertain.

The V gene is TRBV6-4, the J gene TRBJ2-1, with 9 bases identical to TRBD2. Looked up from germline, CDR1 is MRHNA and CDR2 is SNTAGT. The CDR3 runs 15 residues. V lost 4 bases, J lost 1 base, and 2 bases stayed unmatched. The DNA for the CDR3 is TGTGCCAGCAGTGTTCTAGCGGGATCCTACAATGAGCAGTTCTTC. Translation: CASSVLAGSYNEQFF.

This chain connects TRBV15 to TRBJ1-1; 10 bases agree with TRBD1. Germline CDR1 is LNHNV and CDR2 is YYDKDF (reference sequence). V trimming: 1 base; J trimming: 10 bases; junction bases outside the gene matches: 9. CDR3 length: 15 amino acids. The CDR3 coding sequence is TGTGCCACCAGCAGAGCCCGACAGGGGGCGAGAGTAGCTTTCTTT. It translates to CATSRARQGARVAFF.

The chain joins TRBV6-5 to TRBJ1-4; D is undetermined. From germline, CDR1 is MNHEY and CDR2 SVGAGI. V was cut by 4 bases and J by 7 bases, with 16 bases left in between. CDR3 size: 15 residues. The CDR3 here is CASSSLGRQSEKLFF. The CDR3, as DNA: TGTGCCAGCAGTTCCCTTGGGAGGCAGAGTGAAAAACTGTTTTTT.

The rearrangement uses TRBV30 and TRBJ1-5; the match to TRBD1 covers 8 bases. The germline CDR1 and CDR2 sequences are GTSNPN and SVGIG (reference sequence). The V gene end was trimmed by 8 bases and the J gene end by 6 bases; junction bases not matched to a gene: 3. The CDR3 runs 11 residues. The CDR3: CARDRGQPQHF. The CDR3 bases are TGTGCCCGCGACAGGGGTCAGCCCCAGCATTTT.

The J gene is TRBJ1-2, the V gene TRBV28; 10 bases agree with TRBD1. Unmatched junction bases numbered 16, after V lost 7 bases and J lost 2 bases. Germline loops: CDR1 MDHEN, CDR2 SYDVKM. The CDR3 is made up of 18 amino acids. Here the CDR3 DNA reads TGTGCCAGCACTGAAGAGACAGGGGGCGCCGGATCGAACTATGGCTACACCTTC. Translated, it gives CASTEETGGAGSNYGYTF.

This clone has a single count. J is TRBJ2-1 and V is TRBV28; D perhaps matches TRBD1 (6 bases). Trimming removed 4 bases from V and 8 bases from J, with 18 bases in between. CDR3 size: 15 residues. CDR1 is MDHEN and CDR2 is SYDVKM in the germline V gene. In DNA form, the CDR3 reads TGTGCCAGCAGTTCCCCCTCGACAGGTCGGGATGAGCAGTTCTTC. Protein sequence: CASSSPSTGRDEQFF.

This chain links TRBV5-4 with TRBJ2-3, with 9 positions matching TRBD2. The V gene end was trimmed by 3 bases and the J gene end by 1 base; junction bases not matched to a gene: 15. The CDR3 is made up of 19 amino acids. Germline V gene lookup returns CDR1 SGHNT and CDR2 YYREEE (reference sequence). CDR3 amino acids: CASSSATSGGGSRTDTQYF. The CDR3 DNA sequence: TGTGCCAGCAGCTCCGCGACTAGCGGAGGGGGCTCTCGCACAGATACGCAGTATTTT.